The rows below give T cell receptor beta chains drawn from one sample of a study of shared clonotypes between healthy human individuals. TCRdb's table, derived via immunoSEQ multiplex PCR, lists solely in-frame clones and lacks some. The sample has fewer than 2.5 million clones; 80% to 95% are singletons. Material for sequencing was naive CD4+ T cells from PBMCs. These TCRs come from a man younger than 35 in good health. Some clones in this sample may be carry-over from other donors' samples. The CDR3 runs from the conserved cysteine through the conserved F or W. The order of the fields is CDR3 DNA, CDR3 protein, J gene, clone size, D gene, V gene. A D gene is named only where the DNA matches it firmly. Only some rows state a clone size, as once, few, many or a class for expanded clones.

CDR3nt: TGTGCCAGTAAGGGGGGCTTGAACACTGAAGCTTTCTTT; CDR3aa: CASKGGLNTEAFF; j_gene: TRBJ1-1; abundance: few; d_gene: -; v_gene: TRBV19
CDR3nt: TGTGCCAGCAGCGTAAGGGACTATGCGCCCGGGGAGCTGTTTTTT; CDR3aa: CASSVRDYAPGELFF; j_gene: TRBJ2-2; abundance: -; d_gene: TRBD2; v_gene: TRBV9
CDR3nt: TGTGCCAGCAGTTTAGGGAGAGGGACAGGGGCCGCGAGCTCCTACGAGCAGTACTTC; CDR3aa: CASSLGRGTGAASSYEQYF; j_gene: TRBJ2-7; abundance: -; d_gene: TRBD1; v_gene: TRBV28
CDR3nt: TGTGCCAGCAGCACAGGACAGGGGGCGCGGGAAGAGACCCAGTACTTC; CDR3aa: CASSTGQGAREETQYF; j_gene: TRBJ2-5; abundance: -; d_gene: TRBD1; v_gene: TRBV28
CDR3nt: TGTGCCAGCAGTTTAGGGACAGGGGGCTATGGCTACACCTTC; CDR3aa: CASSLGTGGYGYTF; j_gene: TRBJ1-2; abundance: -; d_gene: TRBD1; v_gene: TRBV27
CDR3nt: TGTGCCAGCCGCCGGGACGAACCCGATGGGACTGAAGCTTTCTTT; CDR3aa: CASRRDEPDGTEAFF; j_gene: TRBJ1-1; abundance: -; d_gene: -; v_gene: TRBV6-1
CDR3nt: TGTGCCAGCAGTGCAGGTCGTAACTATGGCTACACCTTC; CDR3aa: CASSAGRNYGYTF; j_gene: TRBJ1-2; abundance: -; d_gene: -; v_gene: TRBV6-1
CDR3nt: TGTGCCAGCAATGTCGGCGATCCTACTAACTATGGCTACACCTTC; CDR3aa: CASNVGDPTNYGYTF; j_gene: TRBJ1-2; abundance: -; d_gene: -; v_gene: TRBV6-6
CDR3nt: TGTGCCAGCAGTCCGTTCGGGCGCTACAATGAGCAGTTCTTC; CDR3aa: CASSPFGRYNEQFF; j_gene: TRBJ2-1; abundance: -; d_gene: -; v_gene: TRBV5-4
CDR3nt: TGTGCCAGCAGCGACAGGGGCCGGAACACTGAAGCTTTCTTT; CDR3aa: CASSDRGRNTEAFF; j_gene: TRBJ1-1; abundance: -; d_gene: TRBD1; v_gene: TRBV2
CDR3nt: TGTGCCAGCAGTGCCTTGGGGGCAATGAACACTGAAGCTTTCTTT; CDR3aa: CASSALGAMNTEAFF; j_gene: TRBJ1-1; abundance: -; d_gene: -; v_gene: TRBV6-1
CDR3nt: TGCAGCGTATCAGCCCGGACTAGCGGGAGCTCCTACAATGAGCAGTTCTTC; CDR3aa: CSVSARTSGSSYNEQFF; j_gene: TRBJ2-1; abundance: -; d_gene: TRBD2; v_gene: TRBV29-1
CDR3nt: TGCGCCAGCAGTCCAACAGGGGCTGGGGCCAACGTCCTGACTTTC; CDR3aa: CASSPTGAGANVLTF; j_gene: TRBJ2-6; abundance: -; d_gene: TRBD1; v_gene: TRBV10-1
CDR3nt: TGTGCCATCAACAAAATAGCGGGAGGGCCAACGACAGATACGCAGTATTTT; CDR3aa: CAINKIAGGPTTDTQYF; j_gene: TRBJ2-3; abundance: -; d_gene: TRBD2; v_gene: TRBV10-3
CDR3nt: TGCGCCAGCAGCTTGGTAGGGAGTCGGGAAAACACCATATATTTT; CDR3aa: CASSLVGSRENTIYF; j_gene: TRBJ1-3; abundance: -; d_gene: -; v_gene: TRBV5-1
CDR3nt: TGTGCCAGCAGCCCGGGAGAAAACACCATATATTTT; CDR3aa: CASSPGENTIYF; j_gene: TRBJ1-3; abundance: -; d_gene: -; v_gene: TRBV7-2
CDR3nt: TGTGCCATCAGTGAGGCGACAGGGGTTGGAAACACCATATATTTT; CDR3aa: CAISEATGVGNTIYF; j_gene: TRBJ1-3; abundance: -; d_gene: TRBD1; v_gene: TRBV10-3
CDR3nt: TGTGCCAGCAGCGTAGGACAGTTTAATCAGCCCCAGCATTTT; CDR3aa: CASSVGQFNQPQHF; j_gene: TRBJ1-5; abundance: -; d_gene: -; v_gene: TRBV9
CDR3nt: TGTGCCAGCAGCGCGTACACAGATACGCAGTATTTT; CDR3aa: CASSAYTDTQYF; j_gene: TRBJ2-3; abundance: -; d_gene: -; v_gene: TRBV7-8
CDR3nt: TGTGCCAGCAGTCCCCCAGGACAGGGGCTCTACGGCTATGGCTACACCTTC; CDR3aa: CASSPPGQGLYGYGYTF; j_gene: TRBJ1-2; abundance: -; d_gene: TRBD1; v_gene: TRBV28
CDR3nt: TGTGCCAGCAGCTCGACCCGAGGACTAGCTACCTACAATGAGCAGTTCTTC; CDR3aa: CASSSTRGLATYNEQFF; j_gene: TRBJ2-1; abundance: -; d_gene: TRBD2; v_gene: TRBV7-3
CDR3nt: TGTGCCAGCAGTTCCCCCACCCTCGGGGGTAGCAATCAGCCCCAGCATTTT; CDR3aa: CASSSPTLGGSNQPQHF; j_gene: TRBJ1-5; abundance: -; d_gene: -; v_gene: TRBV27
CDR3nt: TGTGCCAGCAGTTTGGGGGGGACTAGAGTACGAGGGCAGTTCTTC; CDR3aa: CASSLGGTRVRGQFF; j_gene: TRBJ2-1; abundance: -; d_gene: TRBD2; v_gene: TRBV28
CDR3nt: TGCGCCAGCGGAACAGGGTCTGGGGCCAACGTCCTGACTTTC; CDR3aa: CASGTGSGANVLTF; j_gene: TRBJ2-6; abundance: -; d_gene: -; v_gene: TRBV5-1
CDR3nt: TGTGCCAGCAGCCCTGGGGGAGGGACAGATACGCAGTATTTT; CDR3aa: CASSPGGGTDTQYF; j_gene: TRBJ2-3; abundance: -; d_gene: TRBD2; v_gene: TRBV5-4
CDR3nt: TGTGCCAGCGCAAAAATGGGACTCCGGGGGGAGCAGTACTTC; CDR3aa: CASAKMGLRGEQYF; j_gene: TRBJ2-7; abundance: -; d_gene: -; v_gene: TRBV6-5
CDR3nt: TGTGCCAGCAGTTCCCCAACTGGCGGGGGCAGGTACGAGCAGTACTTC; CDR3aa: CASSSPTGGGRYEQYF; j_gene: TRBJ2-7; abundance: -; d_gene: -; v_gene: TRBV28
CDR3nt: TGTGCCAGCAGTTTATCGGCCCCGGGACTAGGCCACGAGCAGTACTTC; CDR3aa: CASSLSAPGLGHEQYF; j_gene: TRBJ2-7; abundance: -; d_gene: TRBD2; v_gene: TRBV27
CDR3nt: TGTGCCAGCAGCCAAGGCCGGTTCGTAACCAAAGCTTTCTTT; CDR3aa: CASSQGRFVTKAFF; j_gene: TRBJ1-1; abundance: -; d_gene: -; v_gene: TRBV14
CDR3nt: TGTGCCAGCAGTTTACAGGGAGTGTCGGAGCAGTACTTC; CDR3aa: CASSLQGVSEQYF; j_gene: TRBJ2-7; abundance: -; d_gene: -; v_gene: TRBV27
CDR3nt: TGTGCCTGGAGGAGGGGGGAGGGCAGGACAGATACGCAGTATTTT; CDR3aa: CAWRRGEGRTDTQYF; j_gene: TRBJ2-3; abundance: -; d_gene: -; v_gene: TRBV30
CDR3nt: TGTGCCACCAGCAGATTCCTAGCGGGAGTAGGGAATGAGCAGTTCTTC; CDR3aa: CATSRFLAGVGNEQFF; j_gene: TRBJ2-1; abundance: -; d_gene: TRBD2; v_gene: TRBV15
CDR3nt: TGTGCCAGCAGAGGGCAGGGACCCCTGTTTACTGAAGCTTTCTTT; CDR3aa: CASRGQGPLFTEAFF; j_gene: TRBJ1-1; abundance: -; d_gene: -; v_gene: TRBV5-4
CDR3nt: TGTGCCAGCAGCGTAGCTATGGGACAGGGGGCCGAAGCTTTCTTT; CDR3aa: CASSVAMGQGAEAFF; j_gene: TRBJ1-1; abundance: few; d_gene: TRBD1; v_gene: TRBV9
CDR3nt: TGCGCCAGCAGCCAAGAGATCGGGCCGGCCAAGGGGGAGCTGTTTTTT; CDR3aa: CASSQEIGPAKGELFF; j_gene: TRBJ2-2; abundance: -; d_gene: -; v_gene: TRBV4-1
CDR3nt: TGCGCCAGCAGCCCCGGTCGGGGAGGAGCGGGACCGGCGGCAGATACGCAGTATTTT; CDR3aa: CASSPGRGGAGPAADTQYF; j_gene: TRBJ2-3; abundance: -; d_gene: TRBD2; v_gene: TRBV5-1
CDR3nt: TGTGCCAGCAGCCCCGACCCCACAGATACGCAGTATTTT; CDR3aa: CASSPDPTDTQYF; j_gene: TRBJ2-3; abundance: once; d_gene: -; v_gene: TRBV11-1
CDR3nt: TGTGCCAGCAGTCTAGCGGGAGGCGGCCACAATGAGCAGTTCTTC; CDR3aa: CASSLAGGGHNEQFF; j_gene: TRBJ2-1; abundance: -; d_gene: TRBD2; v_gene: TRBV6-5
CDR3nt: TGCGCCAGCAGCCAAGTCCCGAACGCCGGCACAGATACGCAGTATTTT; CDR3aa: CASSQVPNAGTDTQYF; j_gene: TRBJ2-3; abundance: -; d_gene: -; v_gene: TRBV4-3
CDR3nt: TGTGCCAGCTCACCACCGTTGGGACAGGGGCCCACTAAGGGAGCTTTCTTT; CDR3aa: CASSPPLGQGPTKGAFF; j_gene: TRBJ1-1; abundance: -; d_gene: TRBD1; v_gene: TRBV18
CDR3nt: TGTGCCAGCAGCTTGGGCCGGGATGGAATATACGAGCAGTACTTC; CDR3aa: CASSLGRDGIYEQYF; j_gene: TRBJ2-7; abundance: -; d_gene: -; v_gene: TRBV5-4
CDR3nt: TGTGCCAGCAGCTTAGGTTGGAGGAGTTTGCCCTACGAGCAGTACTTC; CDR3aa: CASSLGWRSLPYEQYF; j_gene: TRBJ2-7; abundance: -; d_gene: -; v_gene: TRBV7-8